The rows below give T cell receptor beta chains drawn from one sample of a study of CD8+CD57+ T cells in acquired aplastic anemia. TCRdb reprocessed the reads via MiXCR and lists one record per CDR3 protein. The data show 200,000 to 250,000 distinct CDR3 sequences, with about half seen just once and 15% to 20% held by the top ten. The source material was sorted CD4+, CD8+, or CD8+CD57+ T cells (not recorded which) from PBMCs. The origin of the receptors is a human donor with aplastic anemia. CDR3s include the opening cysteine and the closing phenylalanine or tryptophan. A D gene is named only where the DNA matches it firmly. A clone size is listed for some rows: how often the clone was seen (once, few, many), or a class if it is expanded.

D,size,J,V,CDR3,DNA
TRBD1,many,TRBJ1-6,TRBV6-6,CASTRQGADSPLHF,TGTGCCAGCACCCGACAGGGGGCGGATTCACCCCTCCACTTT
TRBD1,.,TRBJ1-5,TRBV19,CAWAWNGTANMGGNQPQHF,TGTGCCTGGGCCTGGAACGGGACAGCCAACATGGGTGGCAATCAGCCCCAGCATTTT
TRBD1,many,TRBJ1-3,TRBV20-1,CSASLTGVGNTIYF,TGCAGTGCTAGCCTGACAGGGGTCGGAAACACCATATATTTT
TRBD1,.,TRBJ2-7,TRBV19,CASSRTGKAYEQYF,TGTGCCAGTAGTAGGACAGGGAAGGCCTACGAGCAGTACTTC
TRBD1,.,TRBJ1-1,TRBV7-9,CASSSRLGQGAENTEAFF,TGTGCCAGCAGTTCCCGTTTAGGACAGGGGGCGGAGAACACTGAAGCTTTCTTT
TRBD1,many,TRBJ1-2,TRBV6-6,CASSLGQGATNYGYTF,TGTGCCAGCAGCCTGGGACAGGGGGCTACTAACTATGGCTACACCTTC
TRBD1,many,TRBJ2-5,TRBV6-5,CASSMDRVGETQYF,TGTGCCAGCAGTATGGACAGGGTAGGGGAGACCCAGTACTTC
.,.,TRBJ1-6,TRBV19,CASSMGWDKNSPLHF,TGTGCCAGTAGTATGGGGTGGGACAAAAATTCACCCCTCCACTTT
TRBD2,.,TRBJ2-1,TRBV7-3,CASSLGGGAENEQFF,TGTGCCAGCAGCTTAGGCGGGGGGGCGGAGAATGAGCAGTTCTTC
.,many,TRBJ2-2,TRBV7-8,CASSLAPGAANTGELFF,TGTGCCAGCAGCTTAGCCCCAGGGGCTGCGAACACCGGGGAGCTGTTTTTT
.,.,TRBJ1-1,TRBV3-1,CASSQEPLEAEAFF,TGTGCCAGCAGCCAAGAACCCTTAGAGGCTGAAGCTTTCTTT
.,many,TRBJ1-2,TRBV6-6,CASSPAERYGYTF,TGTGCCAGCAGTCCGGCCGAGCGCTATGGCTACACCTTC
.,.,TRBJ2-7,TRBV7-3,CASSLRDSESYEQYF,TGTGCCAGCAGCCTTCGGGACTCCGAGTCCTACGAGCAGTACTTC
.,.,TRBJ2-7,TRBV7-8,CASSSNRNLYEQYF,TGTGCCAGCAGCTCAAACAGGAACCTCTACGAGCAGTACTTC
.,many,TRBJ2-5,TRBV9,CASSGQVGETQYF,TGTGCCAGCAGCGGACAGGTTGGAGAGACCCAGTACTTC
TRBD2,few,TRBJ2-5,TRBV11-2,CATRGRGSGVETQYF,TGTGCCACCCGGGGCCGTGGTAGCGGGGTCGAGACCCAGTACTTC
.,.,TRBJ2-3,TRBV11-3,CASSSGTRRGDTQYF,TGTGCCAGCAGCTCCGGGACGCGGAGGGGAGATACGCAGTATTTT